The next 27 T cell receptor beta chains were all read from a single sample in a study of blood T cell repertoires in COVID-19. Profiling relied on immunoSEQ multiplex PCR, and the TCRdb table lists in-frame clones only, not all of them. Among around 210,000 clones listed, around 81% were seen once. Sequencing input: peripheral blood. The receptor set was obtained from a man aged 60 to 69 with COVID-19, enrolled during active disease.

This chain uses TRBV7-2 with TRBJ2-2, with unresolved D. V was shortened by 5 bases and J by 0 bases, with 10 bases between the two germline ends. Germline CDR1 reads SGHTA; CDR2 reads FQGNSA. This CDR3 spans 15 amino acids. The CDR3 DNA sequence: TGTGCCAGCAGCCCGGCAGGCTCGAACACCGGGGAGCTGTTTTTT. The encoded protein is CASSPAGSNTGELFF.

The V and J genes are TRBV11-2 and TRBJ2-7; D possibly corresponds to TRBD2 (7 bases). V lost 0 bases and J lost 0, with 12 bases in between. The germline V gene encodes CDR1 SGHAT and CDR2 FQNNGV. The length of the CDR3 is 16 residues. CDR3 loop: CASSLEWGGSSYEQYF. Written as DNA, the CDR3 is TGTGCCAGCAGCTTAGAGTGGGGGGGCAGCTCCTACGAGCAGTACTTC.

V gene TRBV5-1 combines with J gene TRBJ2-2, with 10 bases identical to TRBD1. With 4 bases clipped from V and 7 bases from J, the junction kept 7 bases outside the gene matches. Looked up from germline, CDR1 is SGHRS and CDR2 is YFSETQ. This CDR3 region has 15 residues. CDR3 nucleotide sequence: TGCGCCAGCAGCGCAAGACAGGGGGCGGTCGGGGAGCTGTTTTTT. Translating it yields CASSARQGAVGELFF.

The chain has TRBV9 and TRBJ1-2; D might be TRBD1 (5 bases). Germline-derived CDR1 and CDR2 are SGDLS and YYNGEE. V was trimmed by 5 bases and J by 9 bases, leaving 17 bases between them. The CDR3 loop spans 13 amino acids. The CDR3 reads CASSLMSGESYTF. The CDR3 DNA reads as TGTGCCAGCAGTCTTATGTCGGGGGAGAGCTACACCTTC.

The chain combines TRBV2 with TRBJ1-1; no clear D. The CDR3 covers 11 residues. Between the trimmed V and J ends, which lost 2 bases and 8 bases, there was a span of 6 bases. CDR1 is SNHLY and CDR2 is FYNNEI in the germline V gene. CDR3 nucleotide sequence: TGTGCCAGCAGTGAAACAGCCGAAGCTTTCTTT. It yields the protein CASSETAEAFF.

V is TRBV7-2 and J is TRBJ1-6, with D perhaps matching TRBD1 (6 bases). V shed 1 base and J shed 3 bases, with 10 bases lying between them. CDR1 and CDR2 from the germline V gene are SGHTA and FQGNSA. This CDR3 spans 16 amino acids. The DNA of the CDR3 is TGTGCCAGCAGCTTAGTAACAGGGCTCTATAATTCACCCCTCCACTTT. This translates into CASSLVTGLYNSPLHF.

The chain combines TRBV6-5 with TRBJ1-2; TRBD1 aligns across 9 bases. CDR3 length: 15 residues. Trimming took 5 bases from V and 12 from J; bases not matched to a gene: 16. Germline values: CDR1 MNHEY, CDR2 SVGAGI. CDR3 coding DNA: TGTGCCAGCAGTCTGGACCTGGACAGGGGAGGGATCCACACCTTC. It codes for CASSLDLDRGGIHTF.

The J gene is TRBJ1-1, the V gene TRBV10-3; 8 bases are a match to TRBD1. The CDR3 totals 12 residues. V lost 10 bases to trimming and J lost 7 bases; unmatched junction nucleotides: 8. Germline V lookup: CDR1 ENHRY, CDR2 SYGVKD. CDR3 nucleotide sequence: TGTGCCACAGGGGGCAGGGAGGGTGAAGCTTTCTTT. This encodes CATGGREGEAFF.

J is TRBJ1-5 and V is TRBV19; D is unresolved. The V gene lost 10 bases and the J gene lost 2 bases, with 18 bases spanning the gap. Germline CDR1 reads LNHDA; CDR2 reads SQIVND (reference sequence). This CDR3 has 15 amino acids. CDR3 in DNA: TGTGCCACAAAGCGGGAGGAGGTTGGCAATCAGCCCCAGCATTTT. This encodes CATKREEVGNQPQHF.

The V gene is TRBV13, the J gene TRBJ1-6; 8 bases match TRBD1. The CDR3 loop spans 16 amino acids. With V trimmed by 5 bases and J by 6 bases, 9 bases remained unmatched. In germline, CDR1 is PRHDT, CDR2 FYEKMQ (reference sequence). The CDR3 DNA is TGTGCCAGCAGCATAAGGACAGGGAGCCTTAATTCACCCCTCCACTTT. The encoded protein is CASSIRTGSLNSPLHF.

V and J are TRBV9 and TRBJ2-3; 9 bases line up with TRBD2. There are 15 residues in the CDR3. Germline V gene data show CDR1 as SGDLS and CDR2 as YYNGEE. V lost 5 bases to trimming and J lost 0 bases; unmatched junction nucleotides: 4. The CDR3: CASRPSGRSTDTQYF. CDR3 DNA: TGTGCCAGCAGGCCAAGCGGGAGGAGCACAGATACGCAGTATTTT. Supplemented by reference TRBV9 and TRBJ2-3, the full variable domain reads DSGVTQTPKHLITATGQRVTLRCSPRSGDLSVYWYQQSLDQGLQFLIQYYNGEERAKGNILERFSAQQFPDLHSELNLSSLELGDSALYFCASRPSGRSTDTQYFGPGTRLTVL.

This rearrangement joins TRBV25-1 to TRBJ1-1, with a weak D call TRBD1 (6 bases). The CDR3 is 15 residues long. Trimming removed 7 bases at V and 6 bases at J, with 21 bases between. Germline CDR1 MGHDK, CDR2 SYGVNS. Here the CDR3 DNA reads TGTGCCAGCACAGAACAGGGCGGCGGAACACCTGAAGCTTTCTTT. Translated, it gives CASTEQGGGTPEAFF.

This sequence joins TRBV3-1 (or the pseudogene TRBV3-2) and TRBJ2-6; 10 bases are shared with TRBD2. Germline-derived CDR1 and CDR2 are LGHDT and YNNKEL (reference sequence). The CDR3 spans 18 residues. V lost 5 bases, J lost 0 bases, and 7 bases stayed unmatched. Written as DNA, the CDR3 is TGTGCCAGCAGCGGAGGGACTAGCGCCTCCTCTGGGGCCAACGTCCTGACTTTC. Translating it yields CASSGGTSASSGANVLTF.

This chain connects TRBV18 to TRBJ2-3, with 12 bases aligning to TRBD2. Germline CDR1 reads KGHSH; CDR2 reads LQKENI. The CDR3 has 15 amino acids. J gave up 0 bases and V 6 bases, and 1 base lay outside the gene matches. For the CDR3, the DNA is TGTGCCAGCTCCGGGACTAGCGGGAGCACAGATACGCAGTATTTT. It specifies CASSGTSGSTDTQYF.

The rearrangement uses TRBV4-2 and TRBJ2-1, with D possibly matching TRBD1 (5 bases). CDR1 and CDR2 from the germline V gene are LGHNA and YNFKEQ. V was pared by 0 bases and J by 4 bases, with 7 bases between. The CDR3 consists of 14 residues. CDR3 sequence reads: CASSQDRGYNEQFF. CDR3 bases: TGTGCCAGCAGCCAAGATAGGGGTTACAATGAGCAGTTCTTC.

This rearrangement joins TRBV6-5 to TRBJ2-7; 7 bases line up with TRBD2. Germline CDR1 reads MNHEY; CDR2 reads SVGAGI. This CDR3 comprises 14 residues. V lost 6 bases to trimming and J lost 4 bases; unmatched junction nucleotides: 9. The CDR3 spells CASRPRPGLYEQYF. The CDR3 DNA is TGTGCCAGCAGACCTAGGCCGGGACTATACGAGCAGTACTTC.

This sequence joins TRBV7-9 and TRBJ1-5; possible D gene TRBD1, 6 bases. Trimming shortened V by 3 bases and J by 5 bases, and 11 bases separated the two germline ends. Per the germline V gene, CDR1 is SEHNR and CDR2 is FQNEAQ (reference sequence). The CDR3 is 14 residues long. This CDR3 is CASSFGQKDQPQHF. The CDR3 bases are TGTGCCAGCAGCTTTGGACAGAAAGATCAGCCCCAGCATTTT.

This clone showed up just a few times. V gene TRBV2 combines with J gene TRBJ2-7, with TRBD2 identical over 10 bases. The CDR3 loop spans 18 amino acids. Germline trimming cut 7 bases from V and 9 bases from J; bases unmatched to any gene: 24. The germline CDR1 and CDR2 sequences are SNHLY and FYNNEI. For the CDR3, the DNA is TGTGCCAGCACCGAAGGTCTAGGTCCTAGCGGGGGTGGTTATGTGCAGTACTTC. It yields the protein CASTEGLGPSGGGYVQYF. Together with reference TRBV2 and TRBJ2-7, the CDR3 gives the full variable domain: EPEVTQTPSHQVTQMGQEVILRCVPISNHLYFYWYRQILGQKVEFLVSFYNNEISEKSEIFDDQFSVERPDGSNFTLKIRSTKLEDSAMYFCASTEGLGPSGGGYVQYFGPGTRLTVT.

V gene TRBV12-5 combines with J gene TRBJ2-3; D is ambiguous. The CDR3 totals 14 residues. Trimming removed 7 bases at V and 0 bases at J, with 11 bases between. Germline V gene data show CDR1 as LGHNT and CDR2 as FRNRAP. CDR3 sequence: CASAASGSTDTQYF. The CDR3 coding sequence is TGTGCTAGTGCCGCGTCCGGTAGCACAGATACGCAGTATTTT.

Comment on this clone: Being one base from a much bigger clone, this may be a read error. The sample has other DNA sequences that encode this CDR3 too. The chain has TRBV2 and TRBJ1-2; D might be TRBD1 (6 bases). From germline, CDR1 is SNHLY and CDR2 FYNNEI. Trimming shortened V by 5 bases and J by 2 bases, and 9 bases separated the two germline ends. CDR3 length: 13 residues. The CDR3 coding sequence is TGTGCCAGCAGTCTTACAGGGAACTATGGCTACACCTTC. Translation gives CASSLTGNYGYTF.

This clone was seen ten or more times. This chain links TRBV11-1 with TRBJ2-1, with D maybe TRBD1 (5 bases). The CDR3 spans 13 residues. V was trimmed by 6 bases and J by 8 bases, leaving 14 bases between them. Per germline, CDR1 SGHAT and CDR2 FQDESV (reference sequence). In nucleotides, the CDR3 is TGTGCCAGCAGGCGGACATCGGCCTATGAGCAGTTCTTC. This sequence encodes CASRRTSAYEQFF.

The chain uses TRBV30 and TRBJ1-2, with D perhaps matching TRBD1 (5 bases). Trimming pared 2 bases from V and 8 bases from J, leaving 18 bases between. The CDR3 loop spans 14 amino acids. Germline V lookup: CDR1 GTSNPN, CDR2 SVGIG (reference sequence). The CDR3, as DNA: TGTGCCTGGAGTCCCCCCGGGACTGTAAAAGGCTACACCTTC. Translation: CAWSPPGTVKGYTF. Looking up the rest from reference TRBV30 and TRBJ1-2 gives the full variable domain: SQTIHQWPATLVQPVGSPLSLECTVEGTSNPNLYWYRQAAGRGLQLLFYSVGIGQISSEVPQNLSASRPQDRQFILSSKKLLLSDSGFYLCAWSPPGTVKGYTFGSGTRLTVV.

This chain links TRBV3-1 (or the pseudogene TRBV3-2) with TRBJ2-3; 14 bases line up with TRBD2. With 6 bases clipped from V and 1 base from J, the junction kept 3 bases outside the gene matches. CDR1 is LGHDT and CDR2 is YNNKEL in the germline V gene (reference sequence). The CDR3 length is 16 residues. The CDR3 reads CASSPTSGGGTDTQYF. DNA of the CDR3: TGTGCCAGCAGTCCGACTAGCGGGGGGGGCACAGATACGCAGTATTTT.

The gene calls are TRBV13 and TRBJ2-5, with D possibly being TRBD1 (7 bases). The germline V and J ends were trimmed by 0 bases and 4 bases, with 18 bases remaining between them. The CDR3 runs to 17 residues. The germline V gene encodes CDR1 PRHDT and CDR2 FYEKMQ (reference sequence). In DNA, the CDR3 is TGTGCCAGCAGCTTAGGGACAGGGACCGGGGGCCCAGAGACCCAGTACTTC. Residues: CASSLGTGTGGPETQYF.

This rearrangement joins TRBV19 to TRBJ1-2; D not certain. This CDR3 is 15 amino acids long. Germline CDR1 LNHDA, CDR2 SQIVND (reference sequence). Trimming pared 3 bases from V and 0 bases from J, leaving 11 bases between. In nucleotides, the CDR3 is TGTGCCAGTAGTATGTCTCCCCGAGCTAACTATGGCTACACCTTC. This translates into CASSMSPRANYGYTF.

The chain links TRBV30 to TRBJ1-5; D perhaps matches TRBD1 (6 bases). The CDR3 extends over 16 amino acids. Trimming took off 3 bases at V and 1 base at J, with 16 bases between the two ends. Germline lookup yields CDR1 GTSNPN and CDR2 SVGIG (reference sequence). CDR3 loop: CAWSLGAGLSNQPQHF. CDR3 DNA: TGTGCCTGGAGCCTGGGGGCAGGGCTAAGCAATCAGCCCCAGCATTTT.

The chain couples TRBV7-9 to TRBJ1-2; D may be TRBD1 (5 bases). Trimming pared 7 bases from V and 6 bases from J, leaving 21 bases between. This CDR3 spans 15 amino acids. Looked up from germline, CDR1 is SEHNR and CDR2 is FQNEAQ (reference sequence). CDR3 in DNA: TGTGCCAGCACCAAACGGAGGGGTGATTTCCATGGCTACACCTTC. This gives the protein CASTKRRGDFHGYTF.